Listed below are T cell receptor beta chains from one sample, sequenced in a study of identical twins. TCRdb independently ran MiXCR on the 5' RACE reads; one entry per CDR3 protein. This sample has approximately 500,000 distinct CDR3 sequences, with 20% to 25% found just once. The sample also formed part of further work on T cells expressing NK-cell markers.

Sequencing was done on a sample of CD4+ T cells sorted from blood. Source of these receptors: a woman under 30 in good health. Both conserved end residues are part of each CDR3.

>TRBJ2-6|TRBV29-1
CSVEGAAGANVLTF
>TRBJ1-1|TRBV7-9
CASGMLRINTEAFF
>TRBJ2-2|TRBV12-3/TRBV12-4
CASGLLPGELFF
>TRBJ2-1|TRBV24-1
CATSRAGGFNEQFF
>TRBJ2-7|TRBV6-6
CASSPQGDYEQYF
>TRBJ2-5|TRBV20-1
CSATEELRQETQYF
>TRBJ2-5|TRBV20-1
CCATGQGQGVGETQYF
>TRBJ2-7|TRBV12-3/TRBV12-4
CASTNRGPPYEQYF
>TRBJ1-5|TRBV7-2
CASSRTGFDQPQHF
>TRBJ2-3|TRBV6-5
CASSYSDRRPDTQYF
>TRBJ2-5|TRBV3-1
CASSPGLAGATETQYF
>TRBJ1-2|TRBV28
CANLAPGGGGYTF
>TRBJ2-2|TRBV5-1
CASSWDIYTGELFF
>TRBJ2-1|TRBV12-3/TRBV12-4
CASSFGQYNEQFF
>TRBJ1-1|TRBV20-1
CSARDGGGIGTEAFF
>TRBJ2-1|TRBV10-3
CAIMGQGSSGNNEQFF